Listed here are 10 T cell receptor beta chains from one sample, sequenced in a study of shared clonotypes between healthy human individuals. Clones were sequenced by immunoSEQ multiplex PCR, and TCRdb holds only the in-frame ones, with some missing. This table has roughly 2.2 million clones, over 90% appearing once. The sequenced sample consisted of naive CD4+ T cells from PBMCs. Regarding subset: CD45RA+ positively selected. Source of these receptors: a man aged 18 to 35 in good health. Some clones in this sample may be carry-over from other donors' samples.

V is TRBV9 and J is TRBJ1-2; possible D gene TRBD1, 5 bases. This CDR3 comprises 15 residues. Germline V lookup: CDR1 SGDLS, CDR2 YYNGEE. Trimming took off 0 bases at V and 4 bases at J, with 13 bases between the two ends. The CDR3 loop reads CASSVAQQALYGYTF. The CDR3 DNA follows: TGTGCCAGCAGCGTAGCCCAACAGGCCCTCTATGGCTACACCTTC.

Worth noting for this clone: Other DNA sequences from this sample encode an identical CDR3 as well. J is TRBJ2-3 and V is TRBV9; 9 bases are a match to TRBD2. Germline CDR1 is SGDLS and CDR2 is YYNGEE. The V and J ends lost 3 bases and 2 bases, in that order; junction bases with no gene match: 4. The CDR3 loop spans 15 amino acids. CDR3 in amino acids: CASSETSGLTDTQYF. The CDR3 DNA sequence: TGTGCCAGCAGCGAGACTAGCGGACTCACAGATACGCAGTATTTT.

The chain is built from TRBV21-1 and TRBJ2-3; the tabulated D call, TRBD2, remains unverified against the DNA. TRBV21-1 is annotated as a pseudogene. The CDR3 loop spans 10 amino acids. The CDR3 region is CGPEPGTQYF. CDR3 DNA: TGTGGACCGGAGCCGGGTACGCAGTATTTT.

CDR3 sequence: CASSPRDTDYEQYF. CDR3 nucleotide sequence: TGTGCCAGCAGTCCCCGGGACACCGATTACGAGCAGTACTTC. The chain couples TRBV6-5 to TRBJ2-7, with D maybe TRBD1 (6 bases). This CDR3 has 14 amino acids. Germline V gene lookup returns CDR1 MNHEY and CDR2 SVGAGI. Between the trimmed V and J ends, which lost 5 bases and 4 bases, there was a span of 15 bases.

Regarding this clone: The identical CDR3 is also encoded by other nucleotide sequences in the sample. V and J are TRBV15 and TRBJ2-6; tentative D call: TRBD1 (5 bases). Per germline, CDR1 LNHNV and CDR2 YYDKDF (reference sequence). This CDR3 comprises 15 residues. Trimming removed 1 base at V and 1 base at J, with 5 bases between. In nucleotides, the CDR3 is TGTGCCACCAGCAGAGCAGGGTCTGGGGCCAACGTCCTGACTTTC. This gives the protein CATSRAGSGANVLTF.

The chain joins TRBV5-4 to TRBJ2-5; the D gene is possibly TRBD2 (6 bases). The CDR3 totals 15 residues. Trimming took off 5 bases at V and 4 bases at J, with 18 bases between the two ends. Germline V gives CDR1 SGHNT, CDR2 YYREEE (reference sequence). This chain's CDR3 is CASSLLAGGVETQYF. Written as DNA, the CDR3 is TGTGCCAGCAGTCTCCTAGCCGGAGGGGTAGAGACCCAGTACTTC. Filled out from reference TRBV5-4 and TRBJ2-5, the complete variable domain reads ETGVTQSPTHLIKTRGQQVTLRCSSQSGHNTVSWYQQALGQGPQFIFQYYREEENGRGNFPPRFSGLQFPNYSSELNVNALELDDSALYLCASSLLAGGVETQYFGPGTRLLVL.

This rearrangement joins TRBV10-3 to TRBJ2-7, with no clear D. Germline assignment: CDR1 ENHRY and CDR2 SYGVKD. Between the trimmed V and J ends, which lost 2 bases and 3 bases, there was a span of 8 bases. The CDR3 loop spans 13 amino acids. This chain's CDR3 is CAISEGENYEQYF. The CDR3 DNA is TGTGCCATCAGTGAGGGGGAAAACTACGAGCAGTACTTC.

A single count supports this clone. The chain has TRBV7-8 and TRBJ2-1; 7 positions agree with TRBD1. The germline CDR1 and CDR2 sequences are SGHVS and FQNEAQ. J lost 4 bases, V lost 5 bases, and 14 bases had no gene match. The CDR3 sequence is 17 residues long. The CDR3 reads CASSLLGGTETYNEQFF. The CDR3, as DNA: TGTGCCAGCAGCCTCCTAGGGGGCACAGAGACTTACAATGAGCAGTTCTTC.

The chain recombines TRBV28 with TRBJ1-2, with D unclear. CDR1 is MDHEN, CDR2 SYDVKM, per germline. V was cut by 2 bases and J by 13 bases, with 14 bases left in between. CDR3 length: 12 residues. The CDR3 coding sequence is TGTGCCAGCAGTTTAATCGGTTCACAGCGCACCTTC. This sequence encodes CASSLIGSQRTF.

This chain uses TRBV5-1 with TRBJ2-1, with D hard to call. This CDR3 is built from 15 residues. Trimming took off 4 bases at V and 0 bases at J, with 11 bases between the two ends. Per germline, CDR1 SGHRS and CDR2 YFSETQ. This CDR3 reads CASSIWTDSYNEQFF. DNA of the CDR3: TGCGCCAGCAGCATCTGGACGGACTCCTACAATGAGCAGTTCTTC.